Presented here are 7 T cell receptor beta chains from one specimen sequenced in a study of blood T cell repertoires in COVID-19. Only in-frame clones appear in the TCRdb table, and some are missing; sequencing was by immunoSEQ multiplex PCR. The sample contains some 300,000 clones, around 87% of which appear only once. Sequencing was performed on peripheral blood. The receptors here all came from a man between 65 and 85 years old with acute or convalescent COVID-19.

This chain links TRBV28 with TRBJ1-1, with a tentative D call TRBD1 (6 bases). V lost 6 bases and J lost 6, with 17 bases in between. In germline, CDR1 is MDHEN, CDR2 SYDVKM. The CDR3 runs 14 residues. The chain's CDR3 is CASRIIPQGPEAFF. Written as DNA, the CDR3 is TGTGCCAGCAGAATAATACCCCAGGGGCCTGAAGCTTTCTTT.

CDR3: CASSSAGLAGRQETQYF. CDR3 nucleotides: TGTGCCAGCAGCTCTGCTGGACTAGCGGGGAGACAAGAGACCCAGTACTTC. The chain is built from TRBV7-6 and TRBJ2-5; 12 bases match TRBD2. The V and J ends lost 4 bases and 2 bases, in that order; junction bases with no gene match: 8. The CDR3 extends over 17 amino acids. Germline V gene sequence: CDR1 SGHVS, CDR2 FNYEAQ.

V usage is TRBV4-2 and J usage is TRBJ2-2, with D possibly TRBD1 on 6 matching bases. The V gene lost 0 bases and the J gene lost 5 bases, with 13 bases spanning the gap. Germline V gene lookup returns CDR1 LGHNA and CDR2 YNFKEQ. The CDR3 has 16 residues. The CDR3 region is CASSQEPTGITGELFF. CDR3 nucleotide sequence: TGTGCCAGCAGCCAAGAGCCGACAGGAATAACCGGGGAGCTGTTTTTT.

The chain carries TRBV28 and TRBJ2-7; TRBD1 matches 10 bases. The CDR3 runs 18 residues. V dropped 3 bases and J dropped 2; count of bases not matched to a gene: 13. In germline, CDR1 is MDHEN, CDR2 SYDVKM. CDR3 protein: CASSFFGTGALNPYEQYF. The CDR3, as DNA: TGTGCCAGCAGTTTTTTTGGGACAGGGGCTCTAAATCCCTACGAGCAGTACTTC.

The chain carries TRBV4-2 and TRBJ1-3, with D perhaps matching TRBD1 (6 bases). Trimming took off 0 bases at V and 2 bases at J, with 11 bases between the two ends. Germline CDR1 and CDR2: LGHNA and YNFKEQ. This CDR3 is 16 amino acids long. CDR3 nucleotide sequence: TGTGCCAGCAGCCAAGATCCCCCAGGGGCTGGAAACACCATATATTTT. Amino acid sequence: CASSQDPPGAGNTIYF.

This chain connects TRBV28 to TRBJ2-3, with 8 bases identical to TRBD1. Trimming at V came to 6 bases and at J to 0 bases, leaving 8 bases not matched to a gene. The CDR3 has 16 residues. Germline assignment: CDR1 MDHEN and CDR2 SYDVKM. CDR3 sequence (DNA): TGTGCCAGCAGGGTCCTCGGACAGGGTAGCACAGATACGCAGTATTTT. Translating gives CASRVLGQGSTDTQYF.

This chain uses TRBV2 with TRBJ1-2, with TRBD1 matching 7 bases. V trimming: 5 bases; J trimming: 7 bases; junction bases outside the gene matches: 4. This CDR3 has 12 amino acids. Germline assignment: CDR1 SNHLY and CDR2 FYNNEI. The CDR3 region has the DNA TGTGCCAGCAGTACCACAGGGGCTGGCTACACCTTC. Protein sequence: CASSTTGAGYTF.